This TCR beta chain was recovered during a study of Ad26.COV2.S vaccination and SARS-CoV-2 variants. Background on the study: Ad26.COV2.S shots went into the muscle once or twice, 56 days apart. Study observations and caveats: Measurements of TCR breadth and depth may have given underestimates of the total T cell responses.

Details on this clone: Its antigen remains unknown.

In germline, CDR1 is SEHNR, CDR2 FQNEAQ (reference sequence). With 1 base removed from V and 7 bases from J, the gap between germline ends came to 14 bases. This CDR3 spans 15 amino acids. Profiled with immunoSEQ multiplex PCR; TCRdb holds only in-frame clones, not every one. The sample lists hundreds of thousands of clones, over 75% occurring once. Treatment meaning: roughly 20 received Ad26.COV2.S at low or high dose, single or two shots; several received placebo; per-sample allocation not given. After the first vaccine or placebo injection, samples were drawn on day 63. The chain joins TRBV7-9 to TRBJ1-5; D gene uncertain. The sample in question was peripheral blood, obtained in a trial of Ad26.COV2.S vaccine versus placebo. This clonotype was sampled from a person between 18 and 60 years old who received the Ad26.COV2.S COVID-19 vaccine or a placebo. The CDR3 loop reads CASSLGGMGEQPQHF. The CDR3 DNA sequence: TGTGCCAGCAGCTTAGGGGGAATGGGAGAGCAGCCCCAGCATTTT.